This is a list of T cell receptor beta chains from one sample in a study of T and B cells in COVID-19 patients. MiXCR was run by TCRdb on the multiplex PCR reads, yielding one entry per CDR3 protein. This sample carries tens of thousands of distinct CDR3 sequences, under 30% of them seen once, and the ten largest clones take under 3.5%. Sequenced input: blood. These receptors were taken from a human donor who had recovered from COVID-19. The CDR3 runs from the conserved cysteine through the conserved F or W. Clone size, where shown, is once, few, many, or a class for clones that have expanded.

abundance,len,v_gene,CDR3aa
NA,17,TRBV10-3,CAISEWVAGGDTGELFF
few,16,TRBV10-3,CAISGDRGWGQETQYF
medium-sized,15,TRBV19,CASSTLAGAQDEQFF
NA,15,TRBV5-6,CASSLGTGGYSPLHF
NA,15,TRBV15,CATSRGLEGQETQYF
medium-sized,14,TRBV19,CASTQGIRTDTQYF
medium-sized,13,TRBV18,CASSPVGTDTQYF
medium-sized,13,TRBV11-1,CASRQIEGHEQFF
NA,12,TRBV5-4,CASIDAGYGAFF
few,15,TRBV6-4,CASSVLGGSTDTQYF
medium-sized,17,TRBV29-1,CSVDEGLAGGPGNEQFF
few,15,TRBV14,CASSPRGRDLYEQYF
NA,14,TRBV27,CASSPQLAGNEQFF
few,15,TRBV7-2,CASSLVGTSDYEQYF
NA,15,TRBV5-1,CASSVRDRGAAEAFF
NA,14,TRBV12-3/TRBV12-4,CASSFVSVGDEQFF
NA,18,TRBV15,CATSRVRTSGSSYNEQFF
NA,13,TRBV6-1,CASNLDSSYEQYF